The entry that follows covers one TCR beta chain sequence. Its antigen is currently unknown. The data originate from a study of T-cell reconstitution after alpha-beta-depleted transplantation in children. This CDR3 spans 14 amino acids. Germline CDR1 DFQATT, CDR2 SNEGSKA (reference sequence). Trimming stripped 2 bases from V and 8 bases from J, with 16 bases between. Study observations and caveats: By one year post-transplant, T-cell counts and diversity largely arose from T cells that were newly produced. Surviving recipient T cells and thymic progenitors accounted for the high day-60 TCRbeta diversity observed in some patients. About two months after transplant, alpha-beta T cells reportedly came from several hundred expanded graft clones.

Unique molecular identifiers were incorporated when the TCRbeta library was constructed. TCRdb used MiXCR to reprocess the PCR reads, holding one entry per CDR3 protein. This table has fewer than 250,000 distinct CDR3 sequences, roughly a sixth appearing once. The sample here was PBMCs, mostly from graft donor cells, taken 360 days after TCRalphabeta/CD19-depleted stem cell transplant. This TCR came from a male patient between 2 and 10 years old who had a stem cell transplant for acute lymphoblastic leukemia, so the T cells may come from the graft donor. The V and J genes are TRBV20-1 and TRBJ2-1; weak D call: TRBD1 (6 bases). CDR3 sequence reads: CSARPGNRVDEQFF. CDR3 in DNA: TGCAGTGCTAGACCCGGGAACAGGGTCGATGAGCAGTTCTTC.